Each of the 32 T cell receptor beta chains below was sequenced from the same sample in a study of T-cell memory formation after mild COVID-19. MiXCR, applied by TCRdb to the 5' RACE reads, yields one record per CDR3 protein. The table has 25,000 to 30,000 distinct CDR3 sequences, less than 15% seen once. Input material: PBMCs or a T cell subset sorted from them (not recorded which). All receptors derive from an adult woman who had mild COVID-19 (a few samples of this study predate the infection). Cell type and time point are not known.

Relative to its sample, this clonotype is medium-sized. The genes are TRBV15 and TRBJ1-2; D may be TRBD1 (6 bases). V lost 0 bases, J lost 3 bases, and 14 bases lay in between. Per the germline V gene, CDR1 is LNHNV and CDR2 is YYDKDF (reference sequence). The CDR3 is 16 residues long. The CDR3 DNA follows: TGTGCCACCAGCAGAGATCCCTACAGGGCAGACTATGGCTACACCTTC. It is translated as CATSRDPYRADYGYTF.

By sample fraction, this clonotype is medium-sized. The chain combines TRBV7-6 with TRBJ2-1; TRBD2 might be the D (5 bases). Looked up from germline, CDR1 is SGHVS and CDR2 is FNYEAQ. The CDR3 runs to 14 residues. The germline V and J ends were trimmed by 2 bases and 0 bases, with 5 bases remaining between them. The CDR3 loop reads CASSLRGSYNEQFF. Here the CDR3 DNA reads TGTGCCAGCAGCTTACGGGGCTCCTACAATGAGCAGTTCTTC.

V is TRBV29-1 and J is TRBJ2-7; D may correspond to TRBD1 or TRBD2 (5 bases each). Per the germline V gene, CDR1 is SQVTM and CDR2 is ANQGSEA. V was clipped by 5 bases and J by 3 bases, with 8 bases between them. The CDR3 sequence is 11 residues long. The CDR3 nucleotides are TGCAGCGTTCTGAGGGGCTACGAGCAGTACTTC. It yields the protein CSVLRGYEQYF.

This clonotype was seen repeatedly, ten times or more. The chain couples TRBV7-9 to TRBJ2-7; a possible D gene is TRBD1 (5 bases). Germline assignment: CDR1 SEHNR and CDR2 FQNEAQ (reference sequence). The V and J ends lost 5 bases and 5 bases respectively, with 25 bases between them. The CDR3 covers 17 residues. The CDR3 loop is CASSRPVGGARVDEQYF. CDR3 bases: TGTGCCAGCAGCCGTCCCGTTGGTGGGGCTAGGGTGGACGAGCAGTACTTC.

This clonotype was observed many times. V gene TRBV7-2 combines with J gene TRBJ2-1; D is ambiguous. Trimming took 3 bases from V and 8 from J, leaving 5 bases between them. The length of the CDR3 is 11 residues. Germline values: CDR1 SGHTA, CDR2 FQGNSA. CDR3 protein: CASSFQYEQFF. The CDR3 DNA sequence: TGTGCCAGCAGCTTTCAATATGAGCAGTTCTTC.

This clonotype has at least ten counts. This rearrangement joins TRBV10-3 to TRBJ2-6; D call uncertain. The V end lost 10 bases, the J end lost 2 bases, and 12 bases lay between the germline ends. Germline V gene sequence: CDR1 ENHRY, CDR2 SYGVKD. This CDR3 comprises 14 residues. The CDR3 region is CASQPGTGANVLTF. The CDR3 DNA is TGTGCCAGCCAACCAGGAACTGGGGCCAACGTCCTGACTTTC.

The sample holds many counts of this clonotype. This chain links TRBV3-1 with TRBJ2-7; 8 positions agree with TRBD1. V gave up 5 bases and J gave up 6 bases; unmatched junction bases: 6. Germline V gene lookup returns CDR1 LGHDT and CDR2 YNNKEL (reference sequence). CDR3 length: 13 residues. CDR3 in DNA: TGTGCCAGCAGCTTCGACGACAGGGGCGAGCAGTACTTC. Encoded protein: CASSFDDRGEQYF.

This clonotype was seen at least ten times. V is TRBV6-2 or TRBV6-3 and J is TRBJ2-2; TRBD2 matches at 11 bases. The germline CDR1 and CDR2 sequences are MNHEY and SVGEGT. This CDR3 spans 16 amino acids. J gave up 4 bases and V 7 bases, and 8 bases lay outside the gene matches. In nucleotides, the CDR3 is TGTGCCAGCAAAGAACTAGCGGGAGCAGGCACCGGGGAGCTGTTTTTT. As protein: CASKELAGAGTGELFF.

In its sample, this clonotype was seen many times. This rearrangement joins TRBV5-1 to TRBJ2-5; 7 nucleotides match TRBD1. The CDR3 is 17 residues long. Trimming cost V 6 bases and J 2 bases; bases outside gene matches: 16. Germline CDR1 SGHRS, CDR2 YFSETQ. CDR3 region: CASTLESIRTGQETQYF. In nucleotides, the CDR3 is TGCGCCAGCACCCTAGAGTCCATTCGGACAGGACAAGAGACCCAGTACTTC.

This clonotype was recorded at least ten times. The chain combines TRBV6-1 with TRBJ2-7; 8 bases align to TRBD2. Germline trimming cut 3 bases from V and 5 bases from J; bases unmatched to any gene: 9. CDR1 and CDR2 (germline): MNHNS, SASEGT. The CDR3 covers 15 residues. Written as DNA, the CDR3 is TGTGCCAGCAGTGAGCTTAGCGGGACTTTCCACGAGCAGTACTTC. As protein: CASSELSGTFHEQYF.

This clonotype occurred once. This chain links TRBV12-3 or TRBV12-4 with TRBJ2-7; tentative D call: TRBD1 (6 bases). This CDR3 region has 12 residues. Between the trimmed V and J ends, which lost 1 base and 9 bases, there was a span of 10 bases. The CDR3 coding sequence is TGTGCCAGCAGTTTAGGACAGGCAGGGCAGTACTTC. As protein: CASSLGQAGQYF.

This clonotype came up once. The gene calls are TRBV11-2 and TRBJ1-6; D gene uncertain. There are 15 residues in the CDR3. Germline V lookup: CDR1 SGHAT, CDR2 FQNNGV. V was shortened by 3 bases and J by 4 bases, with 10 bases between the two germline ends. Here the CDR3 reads CASSFWTDYNSPLHF. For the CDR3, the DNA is TGTGCCAGCAGCTTCTGGACGGATTATAATTCACCCCTCCACTTT.

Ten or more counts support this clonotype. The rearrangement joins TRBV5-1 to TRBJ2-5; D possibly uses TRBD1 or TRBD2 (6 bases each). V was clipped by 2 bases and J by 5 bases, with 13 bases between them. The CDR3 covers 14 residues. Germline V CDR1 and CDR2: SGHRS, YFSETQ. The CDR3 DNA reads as TGCGCCAGCAGCTTTCACGGGGGCGAGGAGACCCAGTACTTC. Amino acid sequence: CASSFHGGEETQYF.

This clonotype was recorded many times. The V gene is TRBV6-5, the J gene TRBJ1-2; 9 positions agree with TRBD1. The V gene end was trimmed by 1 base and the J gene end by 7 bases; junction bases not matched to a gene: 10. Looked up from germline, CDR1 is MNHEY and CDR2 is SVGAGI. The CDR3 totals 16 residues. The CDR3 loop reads CASSYYIRPGQGGYTF. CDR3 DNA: TGTGCCAGCAGTTACTACATTCGACCGGGACAGGGTGGCTACACCTTC.

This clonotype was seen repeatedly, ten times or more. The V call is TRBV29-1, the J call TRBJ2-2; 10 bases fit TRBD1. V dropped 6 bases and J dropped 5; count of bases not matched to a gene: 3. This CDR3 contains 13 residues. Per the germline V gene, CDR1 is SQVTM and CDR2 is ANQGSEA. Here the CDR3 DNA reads TGCAGCGTCGACAGGGGGCAGACCGGGGAGCTGTTTTTT. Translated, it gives CSVDRGQTGELFF.

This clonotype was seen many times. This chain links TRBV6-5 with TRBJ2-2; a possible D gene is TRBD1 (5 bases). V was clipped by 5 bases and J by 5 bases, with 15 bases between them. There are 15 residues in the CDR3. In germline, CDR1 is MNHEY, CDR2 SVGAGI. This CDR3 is CASSPNGQGTGELFF. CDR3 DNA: TGTGCCAGCAGTCCTAACGGCCAGGGAACCGGGGAGCTGTTTTTT.

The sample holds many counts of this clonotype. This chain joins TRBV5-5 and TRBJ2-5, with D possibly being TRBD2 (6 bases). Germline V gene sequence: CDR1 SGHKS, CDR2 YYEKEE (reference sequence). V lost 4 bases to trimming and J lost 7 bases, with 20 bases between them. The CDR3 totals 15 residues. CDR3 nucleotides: TGTGCCAGCAGCCGCGAGGAGGGGCTCCGAGGGACCCAGTACTTC. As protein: CASSREEGLRGTQYF. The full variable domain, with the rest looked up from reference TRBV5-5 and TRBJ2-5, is DAGVTQSPTHLIKTRGQQVTLRCSPISGHKSVSWYQQVLGQGPQFIFQYYEKEERGRGNFPDRFSARQFPNYSSELNVNALLLGDSALYLCASSREEGLRGTQYFGPGTRLLVL.

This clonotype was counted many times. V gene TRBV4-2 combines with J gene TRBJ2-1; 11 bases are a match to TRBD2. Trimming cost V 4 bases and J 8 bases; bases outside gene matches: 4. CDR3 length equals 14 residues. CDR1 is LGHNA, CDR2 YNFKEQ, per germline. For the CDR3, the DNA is TGTGCCAGCAGCCCTTTACTAGCGGGGGATGAGCAGTTCTTC. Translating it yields CASSPLLAGDEQFF.

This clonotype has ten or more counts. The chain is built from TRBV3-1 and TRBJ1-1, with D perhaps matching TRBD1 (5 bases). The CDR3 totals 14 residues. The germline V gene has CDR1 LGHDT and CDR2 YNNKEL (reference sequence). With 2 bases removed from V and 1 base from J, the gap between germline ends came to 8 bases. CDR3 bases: TGTGCCAGCAGCCAAATGCAGGGGAACACTGAAGCTTTCTTT. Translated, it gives CASSQMQGNTEAFF.

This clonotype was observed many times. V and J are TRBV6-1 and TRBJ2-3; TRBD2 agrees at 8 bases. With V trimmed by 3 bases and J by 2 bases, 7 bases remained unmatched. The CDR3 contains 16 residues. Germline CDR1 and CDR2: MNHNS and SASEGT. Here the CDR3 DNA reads TGTGCCAGCAGTGACCCAGCGGGGGCCTCCACAGATACGCAGTATTTT. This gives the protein CASSDPAGASTDTQYF.

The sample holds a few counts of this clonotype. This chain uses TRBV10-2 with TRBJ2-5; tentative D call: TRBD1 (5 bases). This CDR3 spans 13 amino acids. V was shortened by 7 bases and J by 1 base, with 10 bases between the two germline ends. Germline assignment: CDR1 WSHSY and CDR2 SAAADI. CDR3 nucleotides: TGCGCCAGCACCCAGGGTTTCCAAGAGACCCAGTACTTC. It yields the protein CASTQGFQETQYF.

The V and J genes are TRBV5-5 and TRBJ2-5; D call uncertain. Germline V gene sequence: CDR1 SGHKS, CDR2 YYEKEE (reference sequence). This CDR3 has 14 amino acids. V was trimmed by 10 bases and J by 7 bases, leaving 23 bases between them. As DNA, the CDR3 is TGTGCCTCTGACCCGGGCAGGTCATTAGGGACCCAGTACTTC. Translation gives CASDPGRSLGTQYF. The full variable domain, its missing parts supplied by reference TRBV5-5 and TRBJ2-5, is DAGVTQSPTHLIKTRGQQVTLRCSPISGHKSVSWYQQVLGQGPQFIFQYYEKEERGRGNFPDRFSARQFPNYSSELNVNALLLGDSALYLCASDPGRSLGTQYFGPGTRLLVL.

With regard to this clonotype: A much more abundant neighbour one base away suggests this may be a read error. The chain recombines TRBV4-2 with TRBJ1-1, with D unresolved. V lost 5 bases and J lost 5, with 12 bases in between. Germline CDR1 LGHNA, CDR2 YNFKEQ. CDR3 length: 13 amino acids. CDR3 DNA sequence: TGTGCCAGCAGCACACACCCCGGGACTGAAGCTTTCTTT. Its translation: CASSTHPGTEAFF.

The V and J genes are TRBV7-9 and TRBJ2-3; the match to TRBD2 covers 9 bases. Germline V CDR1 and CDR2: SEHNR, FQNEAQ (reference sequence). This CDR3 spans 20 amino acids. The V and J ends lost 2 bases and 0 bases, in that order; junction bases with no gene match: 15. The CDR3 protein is CASSLSGLAGFSMSTDTQYF. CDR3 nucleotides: TGTGCCAGCAGCTTAAGCGGGCTAGCGGGGTTTTCTATGAGCACAGATACGCAGTATTTT. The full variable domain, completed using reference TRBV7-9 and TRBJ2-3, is DTGVSQNPRHKITKRGQNVTFRCDPISEHNRLYWYRQTLGQGPEFLTYFQNEAQLEKSRLLSDRFSAERPKGSFSTLEIQRTEQGDSAMYLCASSLSGLAGFSMSTDTQYFGPGTRLTVL.

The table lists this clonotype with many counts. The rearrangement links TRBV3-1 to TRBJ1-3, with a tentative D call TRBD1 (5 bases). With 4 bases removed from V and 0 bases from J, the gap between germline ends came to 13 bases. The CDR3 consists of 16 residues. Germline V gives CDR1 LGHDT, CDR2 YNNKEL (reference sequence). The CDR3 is CASSRDGVSSGNTIYF. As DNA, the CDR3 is TGTGCCAGCAGCCGGGACGGTGTAAGCTCTGGAAACACCATATATTTT.

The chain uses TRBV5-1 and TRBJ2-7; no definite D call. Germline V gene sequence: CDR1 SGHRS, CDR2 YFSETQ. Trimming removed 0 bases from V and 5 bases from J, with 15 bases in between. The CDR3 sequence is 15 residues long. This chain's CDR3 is CASSLGHAPSDEQYV. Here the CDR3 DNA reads TGCGCCAGCAGCTTGGGGCACGCGCCCAGCGACGAGCAGTACGTC.

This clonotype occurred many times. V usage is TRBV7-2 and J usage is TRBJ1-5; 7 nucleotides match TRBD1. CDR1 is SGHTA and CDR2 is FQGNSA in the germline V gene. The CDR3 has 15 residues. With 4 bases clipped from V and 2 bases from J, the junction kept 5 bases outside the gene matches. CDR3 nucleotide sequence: TGTGCCAGCAGCTCCAGACAGGGCGGCAATCAGCCCCAGCATTTT. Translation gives CASSSRQGGNQPQHF.

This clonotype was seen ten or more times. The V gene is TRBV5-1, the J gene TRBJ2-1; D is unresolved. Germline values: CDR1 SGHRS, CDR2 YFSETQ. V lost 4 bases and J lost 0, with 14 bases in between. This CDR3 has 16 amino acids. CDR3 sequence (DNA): TGCGCCAGCAGCGCAGAAACGGGTATCTCCTACAATGAGCAGTTCTTC. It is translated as CASSAETGISYNEQFF.

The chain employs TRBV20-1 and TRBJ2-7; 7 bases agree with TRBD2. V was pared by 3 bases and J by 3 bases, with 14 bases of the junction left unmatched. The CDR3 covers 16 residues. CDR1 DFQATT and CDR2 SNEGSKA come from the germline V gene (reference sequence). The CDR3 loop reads CSASGLGGGSLYEQYF. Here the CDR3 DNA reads TGCAGTGCTAGTGGTCTGGGCGGGGGTTCCCTCTACGAGCAGTACTTC.

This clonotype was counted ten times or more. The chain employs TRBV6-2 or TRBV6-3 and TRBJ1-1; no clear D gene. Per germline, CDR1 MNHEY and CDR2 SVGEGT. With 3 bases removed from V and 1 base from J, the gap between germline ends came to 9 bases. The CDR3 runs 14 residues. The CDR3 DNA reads TGTGCCAGCAGTTATTGGACGGAGAACACTGAAGCTTTCTTT. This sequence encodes CASSYWTENTEAFF.

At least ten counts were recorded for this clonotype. CDR3 amino acids: CASSQDLTSGSTNEQFF. The CDR3 DNA sequence: TGCGCCAGCAGCCAAGACCTTACTAGCGGGAGTACCAATGAGCAGTTCTTC. The chain carries TRBV4-3 and TRBJ2-1, with TRBD2 matching 11 bases. Germline CDR1 LGHNA, CDR2 YSLEER. The J segment lost 6 bases and the V segment lost 0 bases, leaving 7 bases of the junction unmatched. The CDR3 is made up of 17 amino acids.

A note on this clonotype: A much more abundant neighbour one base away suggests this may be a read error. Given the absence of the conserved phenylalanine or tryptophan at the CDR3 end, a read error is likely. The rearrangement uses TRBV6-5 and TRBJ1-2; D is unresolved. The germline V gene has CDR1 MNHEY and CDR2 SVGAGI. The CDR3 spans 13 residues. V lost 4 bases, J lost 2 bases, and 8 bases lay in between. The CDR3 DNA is TGTGCCAGCAGTTCTCAGAGAAACTATGGCTACACCTTA. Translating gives CASSSQRNYGYTL.